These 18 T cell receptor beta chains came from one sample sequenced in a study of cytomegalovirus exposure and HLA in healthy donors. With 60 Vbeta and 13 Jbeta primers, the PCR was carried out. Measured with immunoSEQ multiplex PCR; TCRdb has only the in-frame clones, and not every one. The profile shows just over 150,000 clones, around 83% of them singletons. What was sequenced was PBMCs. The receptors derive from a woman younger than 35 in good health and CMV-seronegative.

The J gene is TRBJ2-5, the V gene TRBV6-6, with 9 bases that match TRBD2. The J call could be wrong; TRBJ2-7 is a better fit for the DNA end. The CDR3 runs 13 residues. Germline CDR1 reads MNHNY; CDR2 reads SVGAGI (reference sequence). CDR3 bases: TGTGCCAGCAACCTAGCGGGAAGATCCGAGCAGTACTTC. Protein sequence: CASNLAGRSEQYF.

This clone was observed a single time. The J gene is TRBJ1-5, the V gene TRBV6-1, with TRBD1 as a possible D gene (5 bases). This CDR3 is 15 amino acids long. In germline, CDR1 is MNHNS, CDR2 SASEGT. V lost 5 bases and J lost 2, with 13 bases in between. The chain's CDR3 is CASSTGAWGNQPQHF. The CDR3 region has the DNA TGTGCCAGCAGTACAGGTGCGTGGGGCAATCAGCCCCAGCATTTT.

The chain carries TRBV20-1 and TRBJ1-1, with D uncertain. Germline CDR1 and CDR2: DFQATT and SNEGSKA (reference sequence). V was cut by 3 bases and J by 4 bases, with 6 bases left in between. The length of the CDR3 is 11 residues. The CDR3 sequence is CSARKSTEAFF. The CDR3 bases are TGCAGTGCTAGGAAGAGCACTGAAGCTTTCTTT.

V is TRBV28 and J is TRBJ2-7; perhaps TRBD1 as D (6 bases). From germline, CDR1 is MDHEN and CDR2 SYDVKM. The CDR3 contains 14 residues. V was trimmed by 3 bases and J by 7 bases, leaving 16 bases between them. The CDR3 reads CASSFWTASLEQYF. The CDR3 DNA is TGTGCCAGCAGTTTCTGGACAGCTAGCTTGGAGCAGTACTTC.

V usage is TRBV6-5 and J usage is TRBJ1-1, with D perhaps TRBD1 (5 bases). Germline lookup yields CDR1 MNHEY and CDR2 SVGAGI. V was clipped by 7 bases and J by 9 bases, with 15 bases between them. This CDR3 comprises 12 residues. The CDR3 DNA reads TGTGCCAGCACTCGCTCGGGGGGTAAAGCTTTCTTT. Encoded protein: CASTRSGGKAFF.

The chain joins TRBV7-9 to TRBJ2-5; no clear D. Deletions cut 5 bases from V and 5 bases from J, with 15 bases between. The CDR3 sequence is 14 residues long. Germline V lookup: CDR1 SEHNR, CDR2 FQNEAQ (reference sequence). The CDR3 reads CASSTPQDLETQYF. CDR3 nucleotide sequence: TGTGCCAGCAGCACCCCTCAGGATTTGGAGACCCAGTACTTC.

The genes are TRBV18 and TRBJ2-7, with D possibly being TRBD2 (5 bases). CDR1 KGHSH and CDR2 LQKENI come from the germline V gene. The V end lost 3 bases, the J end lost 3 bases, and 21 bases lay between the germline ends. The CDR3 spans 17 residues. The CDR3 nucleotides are TGTGCCAGCTCACCTATGGCTCCGAGGGCCGGAGTCTACGAGCAGTACTTC. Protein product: CASSPMAPRAGVYEQYF.

The CDR3 loop reads CASSLRTGSSYEQYF. For the CDR3, the DNA is TGTGCCAGCAGCTTGAGGACAGGGAGCTCCTACGAGCAGTACTTC. The chain carries TRBV5-6 and TRBJ2-7, with 8 positions matching TRBD1. The germline CDR1 and CDR2 sequences are SGHDT and YYEEEE. The length of the CDR3 is 15 residues. V dropped 1 base and J dropped 0; count of bases not matched to a gene: 3.

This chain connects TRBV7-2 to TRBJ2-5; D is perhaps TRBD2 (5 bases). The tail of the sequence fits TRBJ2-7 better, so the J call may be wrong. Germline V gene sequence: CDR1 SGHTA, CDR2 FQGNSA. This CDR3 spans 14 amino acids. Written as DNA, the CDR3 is TGTGCCAGCAGCTTAGCGGGAGCTATGTACGAGCAGTACTTC. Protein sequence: CASSLAGAMYEQYF.

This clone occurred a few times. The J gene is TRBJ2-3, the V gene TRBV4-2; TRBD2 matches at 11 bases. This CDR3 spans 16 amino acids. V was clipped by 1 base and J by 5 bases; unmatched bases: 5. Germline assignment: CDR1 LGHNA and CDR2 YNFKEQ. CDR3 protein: CASSQALAGAVDTQYF. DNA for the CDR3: TGTGCCAGCAGCCAAGCACTAGCGGGAGCGGTAGATACGCAGTATTTT.

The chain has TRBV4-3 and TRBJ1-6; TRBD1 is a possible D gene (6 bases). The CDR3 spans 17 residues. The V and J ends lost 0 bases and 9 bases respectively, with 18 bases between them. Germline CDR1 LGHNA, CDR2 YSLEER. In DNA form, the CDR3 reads TGCGCCAGCAGCCAAGATCGCAGGGGCCACAGTGGTTCACCCCTCCACTTT. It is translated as CASSQDRRGHSGSPLHF.

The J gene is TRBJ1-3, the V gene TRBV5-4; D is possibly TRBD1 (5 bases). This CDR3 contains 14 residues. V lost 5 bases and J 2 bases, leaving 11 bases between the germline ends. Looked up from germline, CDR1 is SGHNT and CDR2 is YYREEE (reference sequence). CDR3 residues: CASSSETAGNTIYF. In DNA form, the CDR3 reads TGTGCCAGCAGTTCGGAGACAGCTGGAAACACCATATATTTT.

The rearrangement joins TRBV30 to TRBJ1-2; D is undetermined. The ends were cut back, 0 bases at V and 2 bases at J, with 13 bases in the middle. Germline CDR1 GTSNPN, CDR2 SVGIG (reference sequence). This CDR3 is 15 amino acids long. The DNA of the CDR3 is TGTGCCTGGAGTGTCGTAGGCGGACTAAACTATGGCTACACCTTC. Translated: CAWSVVGGLNYGYTF.

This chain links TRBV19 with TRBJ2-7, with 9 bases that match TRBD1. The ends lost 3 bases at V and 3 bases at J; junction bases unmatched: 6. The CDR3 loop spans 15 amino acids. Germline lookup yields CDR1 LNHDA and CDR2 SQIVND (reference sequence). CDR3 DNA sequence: TGTGCCAGTAGTATTCCGTGGGACAGGGACTACGAGCAGTACTTC. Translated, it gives CASSIPWDRDYEQYF.

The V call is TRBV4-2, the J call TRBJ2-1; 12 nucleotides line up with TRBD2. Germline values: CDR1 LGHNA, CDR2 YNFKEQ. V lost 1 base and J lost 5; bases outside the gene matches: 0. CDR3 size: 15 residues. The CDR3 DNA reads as TGTGCCAGCAGCCAAGGGACTAGCGGGGACAATGAGCAGTTCTTC. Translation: CASSQGTSGDNEQFF.

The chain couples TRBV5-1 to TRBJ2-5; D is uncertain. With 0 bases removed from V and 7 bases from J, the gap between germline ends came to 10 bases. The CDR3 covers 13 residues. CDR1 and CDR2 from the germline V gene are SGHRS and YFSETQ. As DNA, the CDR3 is TGCGCCAGCAGCTTGGCCCGTATCGGGACCCAGTACTTC. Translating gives CASSLARIGTQYF.

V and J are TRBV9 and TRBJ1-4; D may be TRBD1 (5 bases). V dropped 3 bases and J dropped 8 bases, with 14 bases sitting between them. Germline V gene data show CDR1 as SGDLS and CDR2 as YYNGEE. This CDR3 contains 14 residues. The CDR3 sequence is CASSGKQVGEKLFF. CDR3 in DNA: TGTGCCAGCAGCGGGAAACAGGTCGGAGAAAAACTGTTTTTT.

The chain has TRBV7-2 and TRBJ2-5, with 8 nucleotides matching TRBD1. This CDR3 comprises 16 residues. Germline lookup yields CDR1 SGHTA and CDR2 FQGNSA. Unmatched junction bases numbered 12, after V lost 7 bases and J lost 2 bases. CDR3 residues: CASTLSGGGVQETQYF. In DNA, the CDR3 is TGTGCCAGCACCCTCTCAGGGGGCGGGGTTCAAGAGACCCAGTACTTC.